This is a list of T cell receptor beta chains from one sample in a study of cytomegalovirus exposure and HLA in healthy donors. Repertoires were generated with immunoSEQ multiplex PCR, while TCRdb's copy carries only in-frame clones and drops some. The profile shows some 100,000 clones, approximately 72% of them singletons. Sequencing was carried out using PBMCs. Receptor source: a male donor in good health and CMV-seropositive. The CDR3 runs from the conserved cysteine through the conserved F or W. The order of the fields is V gene, clone size, D gene, J gene, CDR3 protein, CDR3 DNA. A D gene is named only where the DNA matches it firmly. Not all rows give a size; the values are once, few, many and, for expanded clones, a class.

TRBV18	NA	NA	TRBJ1-1	CASSPRGSTEAFF	TGTGCCAGCTCCCCTAGAGGGAGCACTGAAGCTTTCTTT
TRBV6-4	NA	NA	TRBJ1-5	CASSQSVGGNQPQHF	TGTGCCAGCAGCCAGTCGGTGGGAGGCAATCAGCCCCAGCATTTT
TRBV28	NA	TRBD1	TRBJ2-5	CASSRQGVRETQYF	TGTGCCAGCAGTCGACAGGGAGTAAGAGAGACCCAGTACTTC
TRBV6-5	NA	NA	TRBJ2-5	CASSYIRGGETQYF	TGTGCCAGCAGTTACATCCGAGGGGGAGAGACCCAGTACTTC
TRBV2	NA	TRBD1	TRBJ2-1	CARDRGFGNEQFF	TGTGCCAGGGACAGGGGTTTCGGAAATGAGCAGTTCTTC
TRBV15	few	NA	TRBJ2-7	CATSRDRGYEQYF	TGTGCCACCAGCAGAGATCGGGGCTACGAGCAGTACTTC
TRBV7-8	few	TRBD1	TRBJ1-6	CASSLGGGTVLF	TGTGCCAGCAGCTTAGGAGGGGGCACGGTACTCTTT
TRBV5-1	many	TRBD1	TRBJ2-7	CASSLEAGTGGGQYF	TGCGCCAGCAGCTTGGAGGCCGGGACAGGGGGCGGGCAGTACTTC
TRBV5-1	NA	NA	TRBJ1-4	CASSFTGSQDEKLFF	TGCGCCAGCAGCTTTACAGGGTCGCAGGATGAAAAACTGTTTTTT
TRBV6-4	NA	TRBD2	TRBJ2-1	CASSAGTSGGNEQFF	TGTGCCAGCAGCGCCGGGACTAGCGGGGGAAATGAGCAGTTCTTC
TRBV5-1	NA	NA	TRBJ2-2	CASSLGYSNTGELFF	TGCGCCAGCAGCTTGGGGTACAGCAACACCGGGGAGCTGTTTTTT
TRBV30	NA	TRBD2	TRBJ2-1	CAWSVNLAGGGEQFF	TGTGCCTGGAGTGTAAACTTAGCGGGGGGTGGTGAGCAGTTCTTC
TRBV6-1	NA	NA	TRBJ2-1	CASSGTWSSYNEQFF	TGTGCCAGCAGTGGCACATGGAGCTCCTACAATGAGCAGTTCTTC
TRBV9	few	NA	TRBJ2-2	CASSQQNTGELFF	TGTGCCAGCAGCCAACAGAACACCGGGGAGCTGTTTTTT
TRBV5-1	NA	TRBD1	TRBJ2-7	CASSGRGTGVYEQYF	TGCGCCAGCAGCGGCCGGGGGACAGGGGTTTACGAGCAGTACTTC
TRBV11-3	NA	NA	TRBJ2-7	CASSRDRMIYEQYF	TGTGCCAGCAGCCGTGACAGGATGATCTACGAGCAGTACTTC
TRBV13	once	NA	TRBJ1-6	CASREIRDSPLHF	TGTGCCAGCAGGGAGATCAGGGATTCACCCCTCCACTTT
TRBV6-7	NA	TRBD2	TRBJ2-5	CASSYPRGERGGGGTQYF	TGTGCCAGCAGTTACCCCCGGGGGGAGCGGGGGGGTGGGGGGACCCAGTACTTC
TRBV15	NA	NA	TRBJ1-3	CATRTDNSGNTIYF	TGTGCCACCAGGACCGACAACTCTGGAAACACCATATATTTT
TRBV5-1	NA	NA	TRBJ1-2	CASSLDYSGNYGYTF	TGCGCCAGCAGCTTGGATTACAGTGGTAACTATGGCTACACCTTC
TRBV5-1	NA	TRBD2	TRBJ2-3	CASSLTGSGGDTQYF	TGCGCCAGCAGCTTGACAGGGTCGGGAGGGGATACGCAGTATTTT
TRBV6-1	NA	NA	TRBJ1-6	CASSEDRATRNSPLHF	TGTGCCAGCAGTGAAGACAGGGCAACTCGAAATTCACCCCTCCACTTT
TRBV5-1	once	NA	TRBJ1-1	CASSLVGPGPNTEAFF	TGCGCCAGCAGCTTGGTGGGGCCAGGCCCGAACACTGAAGCTTTCTTT
TRBV6-1	NA	NA	TRBJ2-2	CASRGGGLAPGELFF	TGTGCCAGCAGAGGGGGGGGCTTAGCACCCGGGGAGCTGTTTTTT
TRBV18	NA	TRBD1	TRBJ1-1	CASSPGGAQPEAFF	TGTGCCAGCTCTCCAGGGGGCGCCCAGCCTGAAGCTTTCTTT
TRBV7-9	NA	TRBD1	TRBJ2-7	CASSLWTGGVREQYF	TGTGCCAGCAGCTTATGGACAGGGGGTGTTCGCGAGCAGTACTTC
TRBV5-4	NA	NA	TRBJ1-2	CASSLDENYGYTF	TGTGCCAGCAGCTTGGACGAGAACTATGGCTACACCTTC
TRBV4-2	NA	TRBD1	TRBJ1-6	CASSHSTGGSNSPLHF	TGTGCCAGCAGCCACTCTACAGGGGGCTCTAATTCACCCCTCCACTTT
TRBV7-9	NA	TRBD2	TRBJ2-3	CASSPILGGTPGTQYF	TGTGCCAGCAGCCCCATTTTGGGGGGGACGCCCGGGACGCAGTATTTT
TRBV30	NA	NA	TRBJ1-2	CAWESANYGYTF	TGTGCCTGGGAGTCCGCTAACTATGGCTACACCTTC
TRBV6-1	once	NA	TRBJ1-5	CASRTVNQPQHF	TGTGCCAGCAGGACAGTCAATCAGCCCCAGCATTTT
TRBV28	NA	TRBD1	TRBJ1-6	CASSPNEDRAEKFNSPLHF	TGTGCCAGCAGCCCAAACGAGGACAGGGCCGAAAAGTTTAATTCACCCCTCCACTTT
TRBV5-8	few	TRBD1	TRBJ1-2	CASRPTGEHGYTF	TGTGCCAGCAGACCAACAGGGGAACATGGCTACACCTTC
TRBV4-3	NA	TRBD1	TRBJ2-7	CASSRGQGDSDEQYF	TGCGCCAGCAGCCGGGGACAGGGGGATTCGGACGAGCAGTACTTC
TRBV27	NA	NA	TRBJ1-2	CASSLRSDYVYGYTF	TGTGCCAGCAGTTTAAGGTCCGACTACGTTTATGGCTACACCTTC
TRBV7-9	NA	NA	TRBJ1-4	CASSLEFPRVGEKLFF	TGTGCCAGCAGCTTAGAATTCCCCAGGGTAGGGGAAAAACTGTTTTTT
TRBV13	few	NA	TRBJ1-2	CASSLEGWGLGGGYTF	TGTGCCAGCAGCTTAGAGGGCTGGGGTCTAGGGGGTGGCTACACCTTC
TRBV5-1	NA	TRBD1	TRBJ1-2	CASSLEVGGTGIGGYTF	TGCGCCAGCAGCTTGGAAGTTGGAGGGACAGGGATCGGTGGCTACACCTTC
TRBV6-1	few	NA	TRBJ1-2	CASSDRVPDQSYGYTF	TGTGCCAGCAGTGACCGGGTGCCAGACCAAAGCTATGGCTACACCTTC
TRBV27	NA	NA	TRBJ2-3	CASSSPDSLASTDTQYF	TGTGCCAGCAGTTCCCCGGACAGTTTAGCTAGCACAGATACGCAGTATTTT
TRBV6-1	NA	NA	TRBJ2-2	CASSEGARAGELFF	TGTGCCAGCAGTGAGGGGGCTCGAGCCGGGGAGCTGTTTTTT
TRBV5-1	NA	NA	TRBJ2-5	CASSPRTSSAWEQYF	TGCGCCAGCAGCCCTCGGACTTCTTCCGCATGGGAGCAGTACTTC
TRBV30	NA	TRBD1	TRBJ1-3	CAWSRPRTGNTIYF	TGTGCCTGGAGTCGACCGAGGACAGGGAACACCATATATTTT
TRBV5-4	NA	NA	TRBJ1-2	CASSLAQAFNYGYTF	TGTGCCAGCAGCTTGGCTCAGGCCTTTAACTATGGCTACACCTTC
TRBV28	NA	TRBD2	TRBJ2-3	CASTGTSGGGSTDTQYF	TGTGCCAGCACCGGGACTAGCGGGGGGGGTAGCACAGATACGCAGTATTTT